The T cell receptor beta chain described here comes from a study of T cells in Graves' hyperthyroidism and ophthalmopathy. Study-wide results and caveats: Ophthalmopathy was told apart from stable hyperthyroidism by a 13 V-J model. Ophthalmopathy prediction by the model preceded onset by a median approximately 5.9 months.

With respect to this clonotype: What it recognizes is unknown. Its ends do not fully match the called genes, so a read error is possible.

RNA transcripts gave rise to amplified TCR beta CDR3 regions. TCR CDR3 underwent first-round RT-PCR with the HTBI primer set. Each CDR3 protein gets one entry after TCRdb re-called the multiplex PCR reads with MiXCR. The table records hundreds of thousands of distinct CDR3 sequences, roughly 15% of them present only once. Germline V lookup: CDR1 KGHSH, CDR2 LQKENI. The CDR3 runs to 15 residues. The chain combines TRBV18 with TRBJ2-1, with a possible D match to TRBD1 (6 bases). The material sequenced was blood. The clonotype comes from a woman aged 35 to 49 with Graves' hyperthyroidism. The CDR3 DNA reads as TGTGCCGGCTCACCAGACAGGAGCTCCTACAATGAGCAGTTCTTC. Protein sequence: CAGSPDRSSYNEQFF.